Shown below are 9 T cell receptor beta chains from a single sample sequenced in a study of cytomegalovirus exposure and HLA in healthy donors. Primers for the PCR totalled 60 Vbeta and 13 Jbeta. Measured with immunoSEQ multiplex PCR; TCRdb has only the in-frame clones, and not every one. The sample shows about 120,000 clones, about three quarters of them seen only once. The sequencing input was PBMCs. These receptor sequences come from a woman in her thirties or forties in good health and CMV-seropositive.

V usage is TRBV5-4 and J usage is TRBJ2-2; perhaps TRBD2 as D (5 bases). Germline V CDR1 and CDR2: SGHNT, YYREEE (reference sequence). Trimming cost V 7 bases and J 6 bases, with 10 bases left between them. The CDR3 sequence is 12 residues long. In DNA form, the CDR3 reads TGTGCCAGCGGTGGGGAGTCCGGGGAGCTGTTTTTT. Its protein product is CASGGESGELFF.

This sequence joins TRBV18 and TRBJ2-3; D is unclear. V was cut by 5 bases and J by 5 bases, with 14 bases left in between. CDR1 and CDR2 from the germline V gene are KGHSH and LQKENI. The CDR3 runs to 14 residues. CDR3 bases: TGTGCCAGCTCAACTAAGACCTCGGAAGATACGCAGTATTTT. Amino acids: CASSTKTSEDTQYF.

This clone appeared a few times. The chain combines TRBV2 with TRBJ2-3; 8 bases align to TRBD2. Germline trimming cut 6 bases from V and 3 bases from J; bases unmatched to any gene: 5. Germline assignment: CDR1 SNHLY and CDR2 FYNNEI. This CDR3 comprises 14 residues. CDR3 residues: CASRSGGWTDTQYF. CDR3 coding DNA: TGTGCCAGCAGAAGCGGGGGATGGACAGATACGCAGTATTTT.

CDR3 in amino acids: CASSLGGDVVEQYV. The CDR3 DNA reads TGTGCCAGCAGCCTAGGGGGGGACGTGGTCGAGCAGTACGTC. The V call is TRBV7-2, the J call TRBJ2-7; weak D call: TRBD2 (7 bases). Trimming cost V 5 bases and J 6 bases, with 17 bases left between them. The CDR3 is 14 amino acids. Germline-derived CDR1 and CDR2 are SGHTA and FQGNSA.

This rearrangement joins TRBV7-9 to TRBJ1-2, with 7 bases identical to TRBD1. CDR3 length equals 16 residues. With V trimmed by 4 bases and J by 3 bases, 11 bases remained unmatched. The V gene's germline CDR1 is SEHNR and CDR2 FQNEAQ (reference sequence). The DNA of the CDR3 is TGTGCCAGCAGCTCATCCCGGGACAGCTTAGACTATGGCTACACCTTC. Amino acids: CASSSSRDSLDYGYTF.

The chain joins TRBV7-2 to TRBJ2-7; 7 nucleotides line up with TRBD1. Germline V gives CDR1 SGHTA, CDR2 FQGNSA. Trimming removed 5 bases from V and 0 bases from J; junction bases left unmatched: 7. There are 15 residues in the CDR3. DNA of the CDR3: TGTGCCAGCAGCGACACGACAGGGAGCTCCTACGAGCAGTACTTC. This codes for CASSDTTGSSYEQYF.

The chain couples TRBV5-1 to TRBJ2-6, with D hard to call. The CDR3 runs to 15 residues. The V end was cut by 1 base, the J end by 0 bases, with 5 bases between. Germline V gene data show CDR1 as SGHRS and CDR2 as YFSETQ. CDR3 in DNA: TGCGCCAGCAGCTTGTCGGGCTCTGGGGCCAACGTCCTGACTTTC. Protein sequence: CASSLSGSGANVLTF. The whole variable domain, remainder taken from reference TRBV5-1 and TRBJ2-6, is KAGVTQTPRYLIKTRGQQVTLSCSPISGHRSVSWYQQTPGQGLQFLFEYFSETQRNKGNFPGRFSGRQFSNSRSEMNVSTLELGDSALYLCASSLSGSGANVLTFGAGSRLTVL.

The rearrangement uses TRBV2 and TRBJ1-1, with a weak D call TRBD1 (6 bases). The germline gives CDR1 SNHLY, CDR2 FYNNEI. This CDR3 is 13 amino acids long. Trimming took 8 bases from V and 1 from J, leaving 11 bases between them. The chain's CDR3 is CASCLQGNTEAFF. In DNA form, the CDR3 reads TGTGCCAGCTGCCTACAGGGGAACACTGAAGCTTTCTTT. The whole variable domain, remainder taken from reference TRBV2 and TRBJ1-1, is EPEVTQTPSHQVTQMGQEVILRCVPISNHLYFYWYRQILGQKVEFLVSFYNNEISEKSEIFDDQFSVERPDGSNFTLKIRSTKLEDSAMYFCASCLQGNTEAFFGQGTRLTVV.

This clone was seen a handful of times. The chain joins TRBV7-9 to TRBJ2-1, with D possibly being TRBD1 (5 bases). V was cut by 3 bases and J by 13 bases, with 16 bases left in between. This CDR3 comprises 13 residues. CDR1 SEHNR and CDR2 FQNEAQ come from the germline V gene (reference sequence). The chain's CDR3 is CASSLALTAQQFF. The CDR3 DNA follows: TGTGCCAGCAGCTTGGCGCTGACAGCGCAACAGTTCTTC.